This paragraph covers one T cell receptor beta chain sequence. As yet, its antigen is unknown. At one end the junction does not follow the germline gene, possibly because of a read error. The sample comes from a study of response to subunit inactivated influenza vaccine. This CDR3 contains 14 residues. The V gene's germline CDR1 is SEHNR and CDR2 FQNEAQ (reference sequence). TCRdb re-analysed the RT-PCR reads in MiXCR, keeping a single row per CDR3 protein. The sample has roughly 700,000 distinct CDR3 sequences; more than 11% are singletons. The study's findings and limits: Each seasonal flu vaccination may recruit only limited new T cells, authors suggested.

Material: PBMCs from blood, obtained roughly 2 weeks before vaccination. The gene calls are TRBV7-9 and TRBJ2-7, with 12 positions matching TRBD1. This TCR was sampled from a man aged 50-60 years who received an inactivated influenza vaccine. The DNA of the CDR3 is TGTGCCAGCAGCGCCCGGGACAGGGGGCCCGCCCTCCTCTTC. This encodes CASSARDRGPALLF.